The clone carrying this T cell receptor (beta chain) was found a few times. V lost 0 bases and J lost 4, with 6 bases in between. CDR1 LNHNV and CDR2 YYDKDF come from the germline V gene (reference sequence). The CDR3 extends over 14 amino acids. These data belong to a study of spatial heterogeneity in lung cancer. The presence of a unique molecular identifier marked each TCR cDNA molecule. Each CDR3 protein is one row after TCRdb ran MiXCR on the 5' RACE reads. The table has approximately 3,000 distinct CDR3 sequences, 41% seen once. Time point: sample taken at primary tumor resection. Tumor, nontumor lung or frozen PBMC supplied whole RNA, sequenced without sorting.

The chain carries TRBV15 and TRBJ2-2; D gene ambiguous. The source was PBMCs, collected at surgery. The receptor comes from a male donor with early-stage non-small cell lung cancer. CDR3 sequence: CATSRDRATGELFF. The CDR3 bases are TGTGCCACCAGCAGAGATCGCGCCACCGGGGAGCTGTTTTTT.